The 9 T cell receptor beta chains presented below share a single source sample, sequenced in a study of cytomegalovirus exposure and HLA in healthy donors. TCRdb keeps only in-frame clones here, not all; method: immunoSEQ multiplex PCR. The table lists about 220,000 clones, over 70% of them singletons. The sequenced material came from PBMCs. Every receptor here comes from a woman in her thirties in good health and CMV-seropositive.

This clone was detected only a few times. The J gene is TRBJ2-7, the V gene TRBV27; D is ambiguous. V was pared by 5 bases and J by 0 bases, with 2 bases between. This CDR3 is 11 amino acids long. Germline values: CDR1 MNHEY, CDR2 SMNVEV (reference sequence). The CDR3, as DNA: TGTGCCAGCAGTCCCTCCTACGAGCAGTACTTC. Amino acids: CASSPSYEQYF.

The chain employs TRBV5-4 and TRBJ2-3, with 10 nucleotides matching TRBD2. The CDR3 is 14 residues long. Trimming took 1 base from V and 8 from J; bases not matched to a gene: 4. The germline CDR1 and CDR2 sequences are SGHNT and YYREEE (reference sequence). The CDR3 DNA reads as TGTGCCAGCAGCTTGATGTCTAGCGGGAGTACGCAGTATTTT. Encoded protein: CASSLMSSGSTQYF.

The V gene is TRBV15, the J gene TRBJ2-3; D may be TRBD1 or TRBD2 (5 bases each). The CDR3 is 14 amino acids. Trimming pared 1 base from V and 4 bases from J, leaving 9 bases between. Germline loops: CDR1 LNHNV, CDR2 YYDKDF (reference sequence). DNA of the CDR3: TGTGCCACCAGCAGAGGAGGGGATCCAGATACGCAGTATTTT. It specifies CATSRGGDPDTQYF.

This chain connects TRBV18 to TRBJ2-3, with 8 nucleotides matching TRBD2. The CDR3 spans 16 residues. Germline CDR1 and CDR2: KGHSH and LQKENI. J gave up 4 bases and V 5 bases, and 11 bases lay outside the gene matches. CDR3 nucleotides: TGTGCCAGCTCATCCGGGAGGGCCGGGTTCGCAGATACGCAGTATTTT. This gives the protein CASSSGRAGFADTQYF.

The CDR3 sequence: CAWSGWGRTNNEQFF. The CDR3 bases are TGTGCCTGGAGTGGGTGGGGGAGGACCAACAATGAGCAGTTCTTC. This chain links TRBV30 with TRBJ2-1, with a weak D call TRBD2 (6 bases). The ends were cut back, 1 base at V and 5 bases at J, with 15 bases in the middle. Per germline, CDR1 GTSNPN and CDR2 SVGIG (reference sequence). CDR3 size: 15 residues.

This rearrangement joins TRBV15 to TRBJ1-5, with D perhaps TRBD1 (6 bases). CDR1 and CDR2 (germline): LNHNV, YYDKDF (reference sequence). The V and J ends lost 8 bases and 5 bases respectively, with 13 bases between them. CDR3 length equals 13 residues. CDR3 nucleotides: TGTGCCACCCGGGGGGCCGGTGATCAGCCCCAGCATTTT. Protein product: CATRGAGDQPQHF. Filled out from reference TRBV15 and TRBJ1-5, the complete variable domain reads DAMVIQNPRYQVTQFGKPVTLSCSQTLNHNVMYWYQQKSSQAPKLLFHYYDKDFNNEADTPDNFQSRRPNTSFCFLDIRSPGLGDTAMYLCATRGAGDQPQHFGDGTRLSIL.

The chain joins TRBV5-1 to TRBJ2-1, with 7 bases that match TRBD1. Trimming took 6 bases from V and 0 from J; bases not matched to a gene: 3. CDR1 SGHRS and CDR2 YFSETQ come from the germline V gene. The CDR3 is 14 amino acids. The CDR3 loop is CASNRDSSYNEQFF. The DNA of the CDR3 is TGCGCCAGCAACCGGGACAGCTCCTACAATGAGCAGTTCTTC.

The rearrangement uses TRBV2 and TRBJ2-7; D is unresolved. The CDR3 is 14 residues long. Germline V gene sequence: CDR1 SNHLY, CDR2 FYNNEI. Trimming took 3 bases from V and 0 from J, leaving 9 bases between them. The CDR3, as DNA: TGTGCCAGCAGTGACTGGACCCTCTCCTACGAGCAGTACTTC. Its translation: CASSDWTLSYEQYF.

This clone was observed at least ten times. V gene TRBV30 combines with J gene TRBJ2-1, with D possibly being TRBD2 (6 bases). Germline CDR1 is GTSNPN and CDR2 is SVGIG (reference sequence). With 0 bases removed from V and 12 bases from J, the gap between germline ends came to 15 bases. This CDR3 region has 13 residues. The CDR3 nucleotides are TGTGCCTGGAGTGTACAGAATAGCGGTGTGCAGTTCTTC. Protein: CAWSVQNSGVQFF.